This T cell receptor beta chain was observed in a study of blood T cell repertoires in COVID-19. Study-wide context: Samples taken during acute and convalescent COVID-19 were collected in the United States, Italy and Spain. PBMCs, B-cell-depleted T cells, or T cells were the source of the cDNA or gDNA that made up the material.

Original processing methods: The authors estimated nucleated cell counts from reference gene primer amplification. Profiling relied on immunoSEQ multiplex PCR, and the TCRdb table lists in-frame clones only, not all of them. Clone size and V and J calls were adopted from that table, with D and trimming inferred from the DNA. The table includes tens of thousands of clones, about 88% detected once. With 6 bases removed from V and 2 bases from J, the gap between germline ends came to 8 bases. The germline V gene has CDR1 MNHEY and CDR2 SVGAGI. CDR3 length: 12 amino acids. The sequencing sample was made of peripheral blood. The clonotype comes from a woman aged 80 or over with active or convalescent COVID-19. The chain joins TRBV6-5 to TRBJ2-7; possible D gene TRBD1, 6 bases. In nucleotides, the CDR3 is TGTGCCAGCAGCGGACAGACCTACGAGCAGTACTTC. Translating gives CASSGQTYEQYF.